The 15 T cell receptor beta chains presented below share a single source sample, sequenced in a study of human T cells and chemical hapten exposure (dated by TCRdb to about 2021). The method behind the library was RACE. The listed sequencing device is NextSeq 500. TCRdb handled the public reads itself, with Q25 trimming in fastp and clone calling in MiXCR, and kept productive beta chains. For every CDR3 protein sequence, its rows merge into one entry that carries the most common genes and DNA. This sample comprises approximately 110,000 distinct CDR3 sequences, less than 40% of them detected only once. The ten largest clones take up less than 3% of the sample. The label giving this sample's time point can be read as: patch test 3, about 24 weeks after DPC sensitization. The sample's treatment or condition label, in plain terms: therapeutic diphenylcyclopropenone sensitization with weekly scalp DPC.

This specimen consisted of whole blood, obtained in connection with sensitization to the hapten diphenylcyclopropenone (DPC). All receptors derive from a man aged 40-49 years with alopecia areata. Some clones in this sample may be carry-over from other donors' samples.

The table lists this clonotype with a few counts. One junction end disagrees with the germline gene, perhaps due to a read error. The rearrangement joins TRBV5-5 to TRBJ2-7, with D possibly matching TRBD1 (6 bases). The CDR3 has 11 residues. Germline CDR1 is SGHKS and CDR2 is YYEKEE (reference sequence). CDR3 DNA sequence: TGTGCCAGCAGCTATTTTGACAGGTGGGACTTC. Protein sequence: CASSYFDRWDF.

The J gene is TRBJ2-1, the V gene TRBV10-3; tentative D call: TRBD2 (5 bases). The V gene's germline CDR1 is ENHRY and CDR2 SYGVKD. Deletions cut 11 bases from V and 7 bases from J, with 21 bases between. This CDR3 is built from 14 residues. The CDR3 coding sequence is TGTGCCCCCACTTTCGGGCCCTCGGGAAATGAGCAGTTCTTC. Protein: CAPTFGPSGNEQFF.

The chain links TRBV7-9 to TRBJ2-7, with 8 bases matching TRBD2. Germline CDR1 reads SEHNR; CDR2 reads FQNEAQ (reference sequence). The CDR3 is 15 residues long. V gave up 6 bases and J gave up 9 bases; unmatched junction bases: 16. DNA of the CDR3: TGTGCCAGCAGTTACTCGGGACTAGAGGGGTCCTGGCAGTACGTC. Its translation is CASSYSGLEGSWQYV.

This sequence joins TRBV28 and TRBJ1-2; the D is unclear. The CDR3 runs 12 residues. V was cut by 2 bases and J by 4 bases, with 5 bases left in between. Germline values: CDR1 MDHEN, CDR2 SYDVKM. DNA for the CDR3: TGTGCCAGCAGTTTACGGGGCTATGGCTACACCTTC. Its protein is CASSLRGYGYTF.

This clonotype came up a few times. The chain uses TRBV24-1 and TRBJ2-2; TRBD1 aligns across 9 bases. V lost 12 bases and J lost 6; bases outside the gene matches: 13. This CDR3 spans 15 amino acids. Looked up from germline, CDR1 is KGHDR and CDR2 is SFDVKD. This CDR3 is CASQLGQGRAGELFF. The CDR3 bases are TGTGCCTCTCAACTAGGACAGGGGAGGGCCGGGGAGCTGTTTTTT.

This clonotype was seen only a few times. The chain combines TRBV5-6 with TRBJ1-5; no firm D call. Germline values: CDR1 SGHDT, CDR2 YYEEEE. The CDR3 spans 15 residues. The V and J ends lost 3 bases and 1 base respectively, with 11 bases between them. Here the CDR3 DNA reads TGTGCCAGCAGCTCTCTCCTCCGAAGCAATCAGCCCCAGCATTTT. This encodes CASSSLLRSNQPQHF.

The V gene is TRBV2, the J gene TRBJ2-4; D might be TRBD1 or TRBD2, each matching 5 bases. Germline loops: CDR1 SNHLY, CDR2 FYNNEI. Trimming took 6 bases from V and 4 from J, leaving 13 bases between them. This CDR3 contains 14 residues. The CDR3 region is CASRGTTFKNIQYF. The CDR3 bases are TGTGCCAGCAGAGGGACCACCTTTAAAAACATTCAGTACTTC.

The V gene is TRBV20-1, the J gene TRBJ1-5; D is unclear. Germline CDR1 DFQATT, CDR2 SNEGSKA (reference sequence). This CDR3 has 13 amino acids. Trimming took off 6 bases at V and 2 bases at J, with 11 bases between the two ends. CDR3 sequence: CSAYGEGNQPQHF. CDR3 in DNA: TGCAGTGCCTACGGGGAAGGCAATCAGCCCCAGCATTTT.

This clonotype was observed a few times. The chain has TRBV10-3 and TRBJ1-6; 12 nucleotides align to TRBD1. V lost 4 bases to trimming and J lost 7 bases; unmatched junction nucleotides: 11. There are 18 residues in the CDR3. From germline, CDR1 is ENHRY and CDR2 SYGVKD. CDR3 sequence (DNA): TGTGCCATCAGTGGTCCCGGGACAGGGGGCTCCTCCAATTCACCCCTCCACTTT. Amino acid sequence: CAISGPGTGGSSNSPLHF.

V usage is TRBV6-6 and J usage is TRBJ2-6; tentatively, D is TRBD2 (6 bases). The length of the CDR3 is 14 residues. Trimming shortened V by 6 bases and J by 10 bases, and 16 bases separated the two germline ends. The V gene's germline CDR1 is MNHNY and CDR2 SVGAGI (reference sequence). CDR3 region: CASSLGGIGNVLTF. The CDR3 nucleotides are TGTGCCAGCAGCCTTGGCGGGATCGGTAACGTCCTGACTTTC.

This sequence joins TRBV24-1 and TRBJ1-5; D gene uncertain. Germline V gives CDR1 KGHDR, CDR2 SFDVKD. CDR3 length equals 12 residues. The V end lost 3 bases, the J end lost 8 bases, and 7 bases lay between the germline ends. The CDR3 sequence is CATSDRNEPQHF. The DNA of the CDR3 is TGTGCCACCAGTGATCGAAACGAGCCCCAGCATTTT.

The V gene is TRBV20-1, the J gene TRBJ2-3, with no clear D. The CDR3 consists of 13 residues. Germline assignment: CDR1 DFQATT and CDR2 SNEGSKA (reference sequence). The V gene lost 3 bases and the J gene lost 2 bases, with 9 bases spanning the gap. The CDR3 is CSASRSITDTQYF. For the CDR3, the DNA is TGCAGTGCTAGTCGGTCTATCACAGATACGCAGTATTTT.

V gene TRBV5-1 combines with J gene TRBJ2-2; D gene ambiguous. CDR3 length: 14 residues. Germline CDR1 is SGHRS and CDR2 is YFSETQ. V dropped 4 bases and J dropped 4 bases, with 11 bases sitting between them. CDR3 loop: CASSLLRSTGELFF. CDR3 nucleotides: TGCGCCAGCAGCCTGCTTCGGAGCACCGGGGAGCTGTTTTTT.

This clonotype was counted a few times. The chain carries TRBV28 and TRBJ2-3; 8 positions agree with TRBD2. The trim removed 5 bases at V and 0 bases at J, leaving 4 bases unmatched. Germline V gene lookup returns CDR1 MDHEN and CDR2 SYDVKM. This CDR3 has 15 residues. The CDR3 nucleotides are TGTGCCAGCAGTGTAGCGGGAAGAAGCACAGATACGCAGTATTTT. Translating it yields CASSVAGRSTDTQYF.

In this sample, this clonotype turned up a few times. CDR3 residues: CASSLYSRGFSGNTIYF. The DNA for the CDR3 is TGTGCCAGCAGTTTATACTCCAGGGGGTTCTCTGGAAACACCATATATTTT. The V gene is TRBV27, the J gene TRBJ1-3; TRBD1 matches 7 bases. The CDR3 length is 17 residues. V was clipped by 1 base and J by 0 bases; unmatched bases: 6. Germline V lookup: CDR1 MNHEY, CDR2 SMNVEV (reference sequence).